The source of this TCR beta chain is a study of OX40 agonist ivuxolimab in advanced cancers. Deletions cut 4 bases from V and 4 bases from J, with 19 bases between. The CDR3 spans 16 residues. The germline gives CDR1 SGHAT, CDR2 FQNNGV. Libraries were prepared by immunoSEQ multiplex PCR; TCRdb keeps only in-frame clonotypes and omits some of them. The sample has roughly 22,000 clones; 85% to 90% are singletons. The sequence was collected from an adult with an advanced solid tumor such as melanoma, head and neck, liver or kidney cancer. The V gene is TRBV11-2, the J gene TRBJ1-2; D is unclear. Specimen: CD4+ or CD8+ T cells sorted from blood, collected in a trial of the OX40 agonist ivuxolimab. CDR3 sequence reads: CASSSEIHRLLYGYTF. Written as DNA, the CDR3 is TGTGCCAGCAGCTCAGAAATACATCGACTTCTCTATGGCTACACCTTC. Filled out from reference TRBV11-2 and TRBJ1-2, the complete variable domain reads EAGVAQSPRYKIIEKRQSVAFWCNPISGHATLYWYQQILGQGPKLLIQFQNNGVVDDSQLPKDRFSAERLKGVDSTLKIQPAKLEDSAVYLCASSSEIHRLLYGYTFGSGTRLTVV.